This passage covers 26 T cell receptor beta chains from one sample sequenced in a study of cytomegalovirus exposure and HLA in healthy donors. Researchers ran the PCR with 60 Vbeta and 13 Jbeta primers. Clones were sequenced by immunoSEQ multiplex PCR, and TCRdb holds only the in-frame ones, with some missing. The data contain about 200,000 clones, 75% to 85% of them singletons. Sequences were obtained from PBMCs. These receptors all stem from a girl under 18 in good health and CMV-seropositive.

Here the CDR3 DNA reads TGTGCCAGCAGCCCTACCTGGGGACTAGGAACGTTAGATACGCAGTATTTT. This gives the protein CASSPTWGLGTLDTQYF. This chain connects TRBV5-8 to TRBJ2-3, with 8 bases matching TRBD2. V dropped 4 bases and J dropped 5; count of bases not matched to a gene: 15. The CDR3 loop spans 17 amino acids. Per germline, CDR1 SGHTS and CDR2 YDEGEE.

The V gene is TRBV29-1, the J gene TRBJ2-7; 9 positions agree with TRBD1. Unmatched junction bases numbered 9, after V lost 2 bases and J lost 4 bases. The germline V gene encodes CDR1 SQVTM and CDR2 ANQGSEA. The length of the CDR3 is 15 residues. The CDR3 bases are TGCAGCGTTGAACTTCAGGACAGGGGATTGTACGAGCAGTACTTC. Its protein is CSVELQDRGLYEQYF.

Notes on this clone: The junction departs from germline at one end; a sequencing error may be responsible. Other DNA variants within this sample encode the same CDR3. This chain connects TRBV4-3 to TRBJ2-7, with 7 bases lining up with TRBD2. Germline V gives CDR1 LGHNA, CDR2 YSLEER. This CDR3 spans 17 amino acids. The CDR3 sequence is CASSQVPGRSGAYEQYF. CDR3 nucleotides: TGCGCCAGCAGCCAAGTCCCTGGTCGGAGCGGGGCTTACGAGCAATACTTC.

This clone was seen only a few times. This chain links TRBV11-3 with TRBJ2-5, with a tentative D call TRBD2 (5 bases). V lost 1 base, J lost 3 bases, and 6 bases lay in between. CDR1 and CDR2 from the germline V gene are SGHNT and YENEEA. This CDR3 spans 13 amino acids. Written as DNA, the CDR3 is TGTGCCAGCAGCTTAGGGACTGAAGAGACCCAGTACTTC. It yields the protein CASSLGTEETQYF.

This rearrangement joins TRBV7-9 to TRBJ2-3, with 11 bases aligning to TRBD2. The ends lost 8 bases at V and 8 bases at J; junction bases unmatched: 12. This CDR3 is built from 15 residues. The germline CDR1 and CDR2 sequences are SEHNR and FQNEAQ (reference sequence). CDR3 DNA sequence: TGTGCCAGCGCACCTAGCGGGGGGTCGTCCTCTACGCAGTATTTT. Translation: CASAPSGGSSSTQYF.

CDR3 coding DNA: TGTGCCAGCTCATCAGCGGGCCTCCAAGAGACCCAGTACTTC. This translates into CASSSAGLQETQYF. The chain couples TRBV18 to TRBJ2-5; weak D call: TRBD2 (6 bases). V dropped 5 bases and J dropped 1 base, with 11 bases sitting between them. The CDR3 contains 14 residues. CDR1 is KGHSH, CDR2 LQKENI, per germline.

The chain recombines TRBV19 with TRBJ1-2; possible D gene TRBD1, 6 bases. CDR1 and CDR2 from the germline V gene are LNHDA and SQIVND (reference sequence). This CDR3 has 13 amino acids. V lost 7 bases and J 5 bases, leaving 14 bases between the germline ends. CDR3 sequence (DNA): TGTGCCAGTATAGGGGCAGGGGAGTATGGCTACACCTTC. It specifies CASIGAGEYGYTF.

The chain has TRBV5-6 and TRBJ2-5, with 13 bases matching TRBD2. With the DNA end fitting TRBJ2-7 better, the J assignment may be wrong. The CDR3 has 16 residues. Per germline, CDR1 SGHDT and CDR2 YYEEEE. This CDR3 reads CASRNPGTSGVYEQYF. In nucleotides, the CDR3 is TGTGCCAGCAGAAATCCCGGGACTAGCGGGGTCTACGAGCAGTACTTC.

The genes are TRBV5-5 and TRBJ2-7, with a weak D call TRBD1 (6 bases). The CDR3 runs to 15 residues. CDR1 and CDR2 (germline): SGHKS, YYEKEE (reference sequence). V dropped 3 bases and J dropped 0 bases, with 13 bases sitting between them. CDR3 nucleotides: TGTGCCAGCAGCTCAGGGGTGACCAGCTCCTACGAGCAGTACTTC. Its translation is CASSSGVTSSYEQYF.

This clone appeared once. The V gene is TRBV10-1, the J gene TRBJ2-1; 12 bases map to TRBD2. The CDR3 is made up of 16 amino acids. CDR1 WNHNN and CDR2 SYGVQD come from the germline V gene (reference sequence). Trimming cost V 6 bases and J 6 bases; bases outside gene matches: 9. The CDR3 sequence is CASSPTTSGGTNEQFF. In nucleotides, the CDR3 is TGCGCCAGCAGCCCAACCACTAGCGGGGGGACCAATGAGCAGTTCTTC.

The chain recombines TRBV13 with TRBJ1-2; a possible D gene is TRBD1 (6 bases). Deletions cut 5 bases from V and 4 bases from J, with 14 bases between. This CDR3 spans 14 amino acids. CDR1 PRHDT and CDR2 FYEKMQ come from the germline V gene (reference sequence). CDR3 region: CASSTGQSFYGYTF. CDR3 nucleotides: TGTGCCAGCAGCACCGGACAGTCATTCTATGGCTACACCTTC.

The chain links TRBV5-1 to TRBJ2-1, with 7 bases identical to TRBD1. CDR1 SGHRS and CDR2 YFSETQ come from the germline V gene. V dropped 4 bases and J dropped 3; count of bases not matched to a gene: 4. The CDR3 is made up of 14 amino acids. This CDR3 is CASSLDRNYNEQFF. As DNA, the CDR3 is TGCGCCAGCAGCCTGGACAGGAACTACAATGAGCAGTTCTTC.

This clone has a single count. The chain recombines TRBV9 with TRBJ2-3; D remains unclear. The CDR3 is 13 residues long. Germline V gene data show CDR1 as SGDLS and CDR2 as YYNGEE. The V end lost 0 bases, the J end lost 2 bases, and 4 bases lay between the germline ends. The CDR3: CASSVAFTDTQYF. The CDR3 region has the DNA TGTGCCAGCAGCGTAGCGTTCACAGATACGCAGTATTTT. The full variable domain, with the rest looked up from reference TRBV9 and TRBJ2-3, is DSGVTQTPKHLITATGQRVTLRCSPRSGDLSVYWYQQSLDQGLQFLIQYYNGEERAKGNILERFSAQQFPDLHSELNLSSLELGDSALYFCASSVAFTDTQYFGPGTRLTVL.

This clone has more than one count but fewer than ten. The chain joins TRBV14 to TRBJ1-1; D may be TRBD1 (5 bases). Germline CDR1 SGHDN, CDR2 FVKESK. Trimming removed 3 bases from V and 5 bases from J, with 13 bases in between. The CDR3 contains 14 residues. CDR3 bases: TGTGCCAGCAGCCACCTTACAAAGGGGACTGAAGCTTTCTTT. It codes for CASSHLTKGTEAFF.

The chain recombines TRBV5-8 with TRBJ2-4, with a tentative D call TRBD1 (5 bases). Germline loops: CDR1 SGHTS, CDR2 YDEGEE. Trimming cost V 4 bases and J 4 bases, with 9 bases left between them. The CDR3 contains 13 residues. For the CDR3, the DNA is TGTGCCAGCAGCCAGCGACAGAAAAACATTCAGTACTTC. Translated, it gives CASSQRQKNIQYF.

A few counts support this clone. This chain connects TRBV6-4 to TRBJ2-3; 9 bases are shared with TRBD2. The CDR3 loop spans 15 amino acids. Germline CDR1 reads MRHNA; CDR2 reads SNTAGT. V shed 6 bases, J shed 2 bases, and the junction held 6 bases outside the gene matches. This CDR3 reads CASSSSGGFTDTQYF. The CDR3 nucleotides read TGTGCCAGCAGCTCCAGCGGGGGGTTCACAGATACGCAGTATTTT.

The gene calls are TRBV19 and TRBJ2-4, with a possible D match to TRBD2 (7 bases). Per the germline V gene, CDR1 is LNHDA and CDR2 is SQIVND (reference sequence). V shed 3 bases and J shed 0 bases, with 15 bases lying between them. The CDR3 loop spans 17 amino acids. CDR3 residues: CASSISGTKLAKNIQYF. Written as DNA, the CDR3 is TGTGCCAGTAGTATCAGCGGGACAAAGCTAGCCAAAAACATTCAGTACTTC.

The J gene is TRBJ2-7, the V gene TRBV30; a weak D match, TRBD1 (5 bases). CDR3 length equals 13 residues. In germline, CDR1 is GTSNPN, CDR2 SVGIG (reference sequence). V gave up 3 bases and J gave up 3 bases, with 12 bases separating them. The DNA of the CDR3 is TGTGCCTGGAGGCCAGGGAATTACTACGAGCAGTACTTC. Translating gives CAWRPGNYYEQYF.

The rearrangement joins TRBV30 to TRBJ1-1; D is undetermined. Germline values: CDR1 GTSNPN, CDR2 SVGIG (reference sequence). CDR3 length: 12 residues. The V gene lost 2 bases and the J gene lost 6 bases, with 10 bases spanning the gap. The CDR3 region has the DNA TGTGCCTGGAGTTTGTACAACCCTGAAGCTTTCTTT. It encodes CAWSLYNPEAFF.

The rearrangement links TRBV5-4 to TRBJ1-2; TRBD1 matches at 7 bases. The CDR3 consists of 17 residues. Trimming cost V 2 bases and J 7 bases; bases outside gene matches: 17. The germline CDR1 and CDR2 sequences are SGHNT and YYREEE (reference sequence). The CDR3 spells CASSFSSLDRESGGYTF. The CDR3 nucleotides are TGTGCCAGCAGCTTCAGCTCGCTCGACAGGGAGTCGGGTGGCTACACCTTC.

V gene TRBV6-4 combines with J gene TRBJ2-3, with 13 bases that match TRBD2. V was clipped by 7 bases and J by 4 bases; unmatched bases: 17. The CDR3 covers 19 residues. CDR1 is MRHNA and CDR2 is SNTAGT in the germline V gene. The CDR3 spells CASKIRRTSGGLRSDTQYF. Here the CDR3 DNA reads TGTGCCAGCAAGATACGGAGGACTAGCGGGGGCCTTAGGTCAGATACGCAGTATTTT.

The rearrangement joins TRBV5-6 to TRBJ2-5; 10 positions agree with TRBD1. Per the germline V gene, CDR1 is SGHDT and CDR2 is YYEEEE. The V gene end was trimmed by 1 base and the J gene end by 6 bases; junction bases not matched to a gene: 6. The CDR3 covers 15 residues. CDR3 in amino acids: CASSLTGTGVKTQYF. The CDR3 bases are TGTGCCAGCAGCTTGACCGGGACAGGGGTTAAGACCCAGTACTTC.

This clone has just a few counts. V usage is TRBV10-2 and J usage is TRBJ2-5; TRBD2 is a possible D gene (6 bases). CDR1 and CDR2 (germline): WSHSY, SAAADI. Trimming left V 2 bases short and J 10 bases short, with 14 bases between. This CDR3 contains 13 residues. The CDR3 sequence: CASSELEGGHQYF. CDR3 nucleotides: TGCGCCAGCAGTGAGCTGGAGGGCGGCCACCAGTACTTC.

The rearrangement joins TRBV5-1 to TRBJ2-7, with 8 bases fitting TRBD2. J lost 5 bases, V lost 0 bases, and 7 bases had no gene match. CDR1 and CDR2 (germline): SGHRS, YFSETQ. This CDR3 region has 15 residues. CDR3 nucleotides: TGCGCCAGCAGCTTGGCGGGGGGGCGCCCCGACGAGCAGTACTTC. Amino acids: CASSLAGGRPDEQYF.

This sequence joins TRBV9 and TRBJ2-5; 8 bases map to TRBD1. The V and J ends lost 3 bases and 5 bases, in that order; junction bases with no gene match: 9. Germline V CDR1 and CDR2: SGDLS, YYNGEE. This CDR3 contains 15 residues. The DNA of the CDR3 is TGTGCCAGCAGCGGCGGACAGGGAGGTTCCGAGACCCAGTACTTC. Amino acids: CASSGGQGGSETQYF.

The chain is built from TRBV5-8 and TRBJ1-2; 9 nucleotides align to TRBD1. J gave up 0 bases and V 4 bases, and 7 bases lay outside the gene matches. The CDR3 covers 16 residues. Germline V gene sequence: CDR1 SGHTS, CDR2 YDEGEE. The CDR3 DNA sequence: TGTGCCAGCAGCCCGCTGGACAGGGGAGCTAACTATGGCTACACCTTC. Protein sequence: CASSPLDRGANYGYTF.